This T cell receptor beta chain was retrieved from a study of technical replicates of blood from several donors. CDR3 length equals 17 residues. From germline, CDR1 is SGHTS and CDR2 YDEGEE. Trimming stripped 1 base from V and 3 bases from J, with 19 bases between. The repertoire was sequenced with immunoSEQ multiplex PCR; TCRdb's copy has only in-frame clones and lacks some. The repertoire has under 90,000 clones, roughly 94% of them found once; the top ten carry under 0.3%. This clonotype originated in a human donor in good health. V and J are TRBV5-8 and TRBJ2-5; D is perhaps TRBD2 (6 bases). The sample comprised T cells isolated from PBMCs. As DNA, the CDR3 is TGTGCCAGCAGCTTGAGTTGGGGGGTGGACACAAAAGAGACCCAGTACTTC. This gives the protein CASSLSWGVDTKETQYF.